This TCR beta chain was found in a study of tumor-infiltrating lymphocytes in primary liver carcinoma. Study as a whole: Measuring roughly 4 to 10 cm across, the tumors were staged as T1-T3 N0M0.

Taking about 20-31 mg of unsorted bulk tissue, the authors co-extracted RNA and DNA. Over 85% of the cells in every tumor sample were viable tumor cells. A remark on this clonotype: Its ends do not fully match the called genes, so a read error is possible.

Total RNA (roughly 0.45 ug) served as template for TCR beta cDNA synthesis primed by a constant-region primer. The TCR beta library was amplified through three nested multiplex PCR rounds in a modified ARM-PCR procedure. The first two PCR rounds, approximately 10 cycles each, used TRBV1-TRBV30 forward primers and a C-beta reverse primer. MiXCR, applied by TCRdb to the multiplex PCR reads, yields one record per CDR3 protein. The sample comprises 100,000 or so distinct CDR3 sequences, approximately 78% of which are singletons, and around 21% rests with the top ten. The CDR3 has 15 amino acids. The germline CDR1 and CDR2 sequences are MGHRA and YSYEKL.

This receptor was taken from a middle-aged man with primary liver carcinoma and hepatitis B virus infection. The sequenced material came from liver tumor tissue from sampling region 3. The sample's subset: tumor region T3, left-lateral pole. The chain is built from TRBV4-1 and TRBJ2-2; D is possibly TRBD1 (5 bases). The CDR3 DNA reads TGCGCCAACAGCCAAGGGGCTGTAGTTACCGGGGAGCTGTTTTTT. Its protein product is CANSQGAVVTGELFF.